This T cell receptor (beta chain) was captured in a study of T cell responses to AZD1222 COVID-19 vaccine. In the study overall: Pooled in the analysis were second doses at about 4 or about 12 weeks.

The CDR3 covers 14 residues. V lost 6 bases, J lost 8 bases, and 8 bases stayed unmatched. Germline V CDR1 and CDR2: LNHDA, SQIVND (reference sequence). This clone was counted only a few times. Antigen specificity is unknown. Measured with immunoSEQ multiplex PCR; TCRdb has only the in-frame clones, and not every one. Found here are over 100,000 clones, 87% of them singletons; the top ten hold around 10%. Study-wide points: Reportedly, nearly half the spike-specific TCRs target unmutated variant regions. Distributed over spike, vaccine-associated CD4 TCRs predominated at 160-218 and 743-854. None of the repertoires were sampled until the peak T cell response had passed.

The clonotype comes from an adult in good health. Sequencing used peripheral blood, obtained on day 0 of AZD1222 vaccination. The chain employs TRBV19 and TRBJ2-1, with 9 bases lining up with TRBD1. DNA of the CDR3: TGTGCCAGTAGCCCTGACAGGGGGTATTATGAGCAGTTCTTC. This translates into CASSPDRGYYEQFF.